The next 22 T cell receptor beta chains were all read from a single sample in a study of blood T cell repertoires in COVID-19. The method was immunoSEQ multiplex PCR; TCRdb's version includes in-frame clones alone and lacks a portion of them. The table lists under 35,000 clones, less than 80% of them singletons. The sequenced material came from peripheral blood. All receptors come from an older man with acute or convalescent COVID-19.

This clone occurred a few times. V and J are TRBV7-9 and TRBJ1-2, with 9 nucleotides matching TRBD1. Per the germline V gene, CDR1 is SEHNR and CDR2 is FQNEAQ (reference sequence). V was pared by 5 bases and J by 2 bases, with 12 bases of the junction left unmatched. The length of the CDR3 is 17 residues. Written as DNA, the CDR3 is TGTGCCAGCAGCCCCCGTAACCTGGGACAGGGCAACTATGGCTACACCTTC. As protein: CASSPRNLGQGNYGYTF.

This clone occurred a few times. This chain connects TRBV3-1 (or the pseudogene TRBV3-2) to TRBJ1-1; D call uncertain. V lost 0 bases to trimming and J lost 4 bases, with 15 bases between them. Germline V gives CDR1 LGHDT, CDR2 YNNKEL (reference sequence). The CDR3 is made up of 16 amino acids. CDR3 sequence reads: CASSQEAGRGSTEAFF. CDR3 in DNA: TGTGCCAGCAGCCAAGAAGCGGGTAGAGGGAGCACTGAAGCTTTCTTT.

This chain's CDR3 is CASSTRAPRRDGYTF. The CDR3 bases are TGTGCCAGCAGTACCCGGGCTCCAAGGAGGGATGGCTACACCTTC. The J gene is TRBJ1-2, the V gene TRBV6-5; D is unclear. Per germline, CDR1 MNHEY and CDR2 SVGAGI. The CDR3 has 15 residues. Trimming pared 5 bases from V and 6 bases from J, leaving 19 bases between.

The V call is TRBV7-2, the J call TRBJ2-3; 7 nucleotides match TRBD2. The CDR3 is made up of 14 amino acids. J lost 0 bases, V lost 5 bases, and 2 bases had no gene match. Germline CDR1 is SGHTA and CDR2 is FQGNSA. The CDR3 reads CASSPGLSTDTQYF. The CDR3 DNA reads TGTGCCAGCAGCCCGGGACTAAGCACAGATACGCAGTATTTT. Full variable domain (rest looked up from reference TRBV7-2 and TRBJ2-3): GAGVSQSPSNKVTEKGKDVELRCDPISGHTALYWYRQSLGQGLEFLIYFQGNSAPDKSGLPSDRFSAERTGGSVSTLTIQRTQQEDSAVYLCASSPGLSTDTQYFGPGTRLTVL.

This clone was picked up one time. V and J are TRBV24-1 and TRBJ1-2; D is undetermined. The germline V gene encodes CDR1 KGHDR and CDR2 SFDVKD. V lost 2 bases, J lost 8 bases, and 11 bases lay in between. The CDR3 is 13 amino acids. CDR3 amino acids: CATSDSSGLGYTF. CDR3 nucleotides: TGTGCCACCAGTGATTCGTCGGGGTTAGGCTACACCTTC.

V usage is TRBV3-1 (or the pseudogene TRBV3-2) and J usage is TRBJ2-7; a weak D match, TRBD2 (7 bases). The CDR3 covers 13 residues. Looked up from germline, CDR1 is LGHDT and CDR2 is YNNKEL (reference sequence). Trimming stripped 4 bases from V and 6 bases from J, with 13 bases between. The CDR3 sequence is CASSPTGRGEQYF. The CDR3 coding sequence is TGTGCCAGCAGCCCCACAGGGAGGGGCGAGCAGTACTTC.

This clone has just a few counts. CDR3 DNA: TGTGCCAGCACTCCCCTAGGGAGGACTGAAGCTTTCTTT. Translated, it gives CASTPLGRTEAFF. V usage is TRBV19 and J usage is TRBJ1-1, with D hard to call. Between the trimmed V and J ends, which lost 9 bases and 5 bases, there was a span of 16 bases. The CDR3 contains 13 residues. CDR1 LNHDA and CDR2 SQIVND come from the germline V gene (reference sequence).

The chain has TRBV7-2 and TRBJ2-3; the D is unclear. The CDR3 covers 14 residues. Between the trimmed V and J ends, which lost 5 bases and 7 bases, there was a span of 16 bases. Germline V lookup: CDR1 SGHTA, CDR2 FQGNSA. The CDR3 spells CASSLPPSLHTQYF. In DNA form, the CDR3 reads TGTGCCAGCAGCCTACCACCTTCCCTGCATACGCAGTATTTT.

The chain carries TRBV12-3 or TRBV12-4 and TRBJ1-2; 7 bases are shared with TRBD1. The CDR3 sequence is 13 residues long. After removal of 5 bases from V and 6 bases from J, the junction contained 6 bases not matched to a gene. DNA of the CDR3: TGTGCCAGCAGTCGACAGGGAAGAAATGGCTACACCTTC. Translation: CASSRQGRNGYTF.

The chain combines TRBV3-1 (or the pseudogene TRBV3-2) with TRBJ1-1; D remains ambiguous. Germline CDR1 is LGHDT and CDR2 is YNNKEL (reference sequence). There are 13 residues in the CDR3. V was cut by 5 bases and J by 10 bases, with 17 bases left in between. The CDR3 sequence: CASSVDQALGAFF. The CDR3 coding sequence is TGTGCCAGCAGCGTTGATCAGGCCCTTGGAGCTTTCTTT.

The gene calls are TRBV3-1 (or the pseudogene TRBV3-2) and TRBJ2-1, with TRBD1 as a possible D gene (5 bases). Germline CDR1 reads LGHDT; CDR2 reads YNNKEL (reference sequence). V was clipped by 0 bases and J by 4 bases, with 7 bases between them. This CDR3 is built from 14 residues. CDR3 bases: TGTGCCAGCAGCCAAGAGGACAAGTACAATGAGCAGTTCTTC. This codes for CASSQEDKYNEQFF.

This clone was counted between two and nine times. This chain joins TRBV5-1 and TRBJ1-1, with D uncertain. This CDR3 spans 13 amino acids. V shed 0 bases and J shed 4 bases, with 7 bases lying between them. Germline lookup yields CDR1 SGHRS and CDR2 YFSETQ. CDR3 coding DNA: TGCGCCAGCAGCTTGGCCGGGGTCACTGAAGCTTTCTTT. Translated, it gives CASSLAGVTEAFF.

This clone was seen a few times. V usage is TRBV19 and J usage is TRBJ1-1; D not resolved. The CDR3 extends over 13 amino acids. Trimming left V 7 bases short and J 2 bases short, with 11 bases between. The V gene's germline CDR1 is LNHDA and CDR2 SQIVND (reference sequence). CDR3 in amino acids: CASIREVNTEAFF. The CDR3 DNA reads as TGTGCCAGTATACGAGAAGTAAACACTGAAGCTTTCTTT.

This clone has a handful of counts. As DNA, the CDR3 is TGTGCCAGCAGCTTAGGGGCGCAATCCTATGGCTACACCTTC. Amino acid sequence: CASSLGAQSYGYTF. The chain is built from TRBV7-2 and TRBJ1-2; no clear D gene. Germline V lookup: CDR1 SGHTA, CDR2 FQGNSA. The V gene lost 1 base and the J gene lost 4 bases, with 10 bases spanning the gap. This CDR3 has 14 residues.

This chain links TRBV5-8 with TRBJ2-5; 8 bases match TRBD2. V lost 2 bases to trimming and J lost 0 bases; unmatched junction nucleotides: 6. The CDR3 is made up of 16 amino acids. Germline assignment: CDR1 SGHTS and CDR2 YDEGEE. CDR3 sequence: CASSFSRGGYQETQYF. The CDR3 coding sequence is TGTGCCAGCAGCTTCTCCCGGGGGGGTTACCAAGAGACCCAGTACTTC.

The table lists this clone with a count of one. The J gene is TRBJ1-1, the V gene TRBV19; no firm D call. CDR1 and CDR2 (germline): LNHDA, SQIVND (reference sequence). The CDR3 contains 13 residues. Trimming stripped 4 bases from V and 1 base from J, with 7 bases between. The CDR3, as DNA: TGTGCCAGTAGTAGTACAGCGAACACTGAAGCTTTCTTT. Protein product: CASSSTANTEAFF. The complete variable domain, with remaining parts taken from reference TRBV19 and TRBJ1-1, reads DGGITQSPKYLFRKEGQNVTLSCEQNLNHDAMYWYRQDPGQGLRLIYYSQIVNDFQKGDIAEGYSVSREKKESFPLTVTSAQKNPTAFYLCASSSTANTEAFFGQGTRLTVV.

The chain combines TRBV7-2 with TRBJ2-1, with 7 bases that match TRBD2. CDR3 length: 15 amino acids. Germline values: CDR1 SGHTA, CDR2 FQGNSA. V shed 6 bases, J shed 9 bases, and the junction held 14 bases outside the gene matches. The CDR3 region is CASSFWTSQAFEQFF. The DNA for the CDR3 is TGTGCCAGCAGTTTCTGGACTAGTCAGGCCTTTGAGCAGTTCTTC.

CDR3 region: CASSYLRGGRETQYF. The CDR3 DNA follows: TGTGCCAGCAGTTACCTCCGCGGGGGTAGGGAGACCCAGTACTTC. This chain links TRBV27 with TRBJ2-5; TRBD2 matches at 7 bases. V dropped 4 bases and J dropped 5; count of bases not matched to a gene: 10. The germline gives CDR1 MNHEY, CDR2 SMNVEV (reference sequence). The CDR3 length is 15 residues.

This clone was seen once. The V gene is TRBV19, the J gene TRBJ1-5; 7 bases fit TRBD1. The CDR3 has 13 amino acids. V gave up 9 bases and J gave up 7 bases; unmatched junction bases: 9. From germline, CDR1 is LNHDA and CDR2 SQIVND (reference sequence). CDR3 in amino acids: CASREGAWQPQHF. For the CDR3, the DNA is TGTGCCAGCCGAGAGGGGGCTTGGCAGCCCCAGCATTTT.

The chain uses TRBV15 and TRBJ1-4; 7 bases are a match to TRBD1. J gave up 4 bases and V 3 bases, and 2 bases lay outside the gene matches. This CDR3 is 14 amino acids long. Germline V lookup: CDR1 LNHNV, CDR2 YYDKDF (reference sequence). As DNA, the CDR3 is TGTGCCACCAGCAGGACAGGGTTTAATGAAAAACTGTTTTTT. Translating gives CATSRTGFNEKLFF.

The chain has TRBV6-4 and TRBJ1-4; no clear D gene. In germline, CDR1 is MRHNA, CDR2 SNTAGT. V was trimmed by 2 bases and J by 8 bases, leaving 18 bases between them. This CDR3 is built from 16 residues. CDR3 nucleotides: TGTGCCAGCAGTGACCAACCGCCTTTACTCTGGGAAAAACTGTTTTTT. It specifies CASSDQPPLLWEKLFF.

The V call is TRBV5-5, the J call TRBJ2-7; D not resolved. The CDR3 length is 13 residues. CDR1 SGHKS and CDR2 YYEKEE come from the germline V gene (reference sequence). V was clipped by 6 bases and J by 4 bases, with 14 bases between them. The CDR3 reads CASTRNPGYEQYF. For the CDR3, the DNA is TGTGCCAGCACAAGGAATCCCGGGTACGAGCAGTACTTC.